These 8 T cell receptor beta chains came from one sample sequenced in a study of T-cell memory formation after mild COVID-19. TCRdb used MiXCR to reprocess the 5' RACE reads, holding one entry per CDR3 protein. This sample has 250,000 to 300,000 distinct CDR3 sequences, with about 20% found just once. Sequenced sample: PBMCs or a T cell subset sorted from them (not recorded which). The receptor set was obtained from a man in his late teens or twenties who had mild COVID-19 (a few samples of this study predate the infection). Cell type and time point are not known.

The genes are TRBV11-2 and TRBJ1-3; a weak D match, TRBD1 (6 bases). Germline V gene lookup returns CDR1 SGHAT and CDR2 FQNNGV. CDR3 length equals 15 residues. The germline V and J ends were trimmed by 5 bases and 0 bases, with 11 bases remaining between them. The CDR3 protein is CASSPLTGSGNTIYF. CDR3 coding DNA: TGTGCCAGCAGCCCTTTGACAGGCTCTGGAAACACCATATATTTT.

V gene TRBV4-3 combines with J gene TRBJ1-6; no clear D gene. Between the trimmed V and J ends, which lost 0 bases and 0 bases, there was a span of 9 bases. Germline V gene lookup returns CDR1 LGHNA and CDR2 YSLEER. The CDR3 runs to 17 residues. CDR3 sequence reads: CASSQDFSSSYNSPLHF. The DNA of the CDR3 is TGCGCCAGCAGCCAAGATTTTAGCAGCTCCTATAATTCACCCCTCCACTTT.

This clonotype was seen more than once but under ten times. The rearrangement links TRBV4-2 to TRBJ1-1; D is unclear. The germline CDR1 and CDR2 sequences are LGHNA and YNFKEQ. This CDR3 has 12 residues. V lost 0 bases and J lost 8, with 7 bases in between. DNA of the CDR3: TGTGCCAGCAGCCAAGAGGGTAGGGAAGCTTTCTTT. Its translation is CASSQEGREAFF.

The chain combines TRBV10-3 with TRBJ1-2; 7 bases match TRBD1. J gave up 7 bases and V 7 bases, and 12 bases lay outside the gene matches. From germline, CDR1 is ENHRY and CDR2 SYGVKD. CDR3 length: 14 residues. This chain's CDR3 is CAITADRTYGGYTF. CDR3 coding DNA: TGTGCCATCACTGCGGACAGGACCTATGGTGGCTACACCTTC.

There are a few counts of this clonotype. This chain links TRBV28 with TRBJ2-1, with 8 bases lining up with TRBD2. CDR3 length: 17 residues. The V gene end was trimmed by 5 bases and the J gene end by 3 bases; junction bases not matched to a gene: 12. Germline V gene sequence: CDR1 MDHEN, CDR2 SYDVKM. CDR3 region: CASSHPLSGGHYNEQFF. CDR3 sequence (DNA): TGTGCCAGCAGTCACCCCCTCAGCGGGGGCCACTACAATGAGCAGTTCTTC.

This clonotype was counted a few times. This chain joins TRBV10-3 and TRBJ2-2; D is possibly TRBD1 (6 bases). Germline V gene lookup returns CDR1 ENHRY and CDR2 SYGVKD. CDR3 length: 15 amino acids. Trimming removed 4 bases from V and 3 bases from J, with 12 bases in between. The CDR3 region has the DNA TGTGCCATCAGTGGGGGGCTCTGGGACACCGGGGAGCTGTTTTTT. Amino acid sequence: CAISGGLWDTGELFF.

The CDR3 loop is CASSLVDVSSYEQYV. CDR3 nucleotides: TGTGCCAGCAGCTTGGTAGACGTAAGCTCCTACGAGCAGTACGTC. The V and J genes are TRBV5-6 and TRBJ2-7; D gene unclear. Germline CDR1 and CDR2: SGHDT and YYEEEE. V lost 0 bases to trimming and J lost 0 bases, with 10 bases between them. CDR3 length: 15 residues.

V usage is TRBV3-1 and J usage is TRBJ2-2; 7 bases are a match to TRBD1. CDR1 and CDR2 from the germline V gene are LGHDT and YNNKEL (reference sequence). The V segment lost 3 bases and the J segment 4 bases; nucleotides outside the gene matches: 20. The CDR3 totals 20 residues. CDR3 protein: CASSQLAKNRGPRGTGELFF. The CDR3 DNA sequence: TGTGCCAGCAGCCAGTTGGCTAAGAACAGGGGACCCAGAGGCACCGGGGAGCTGTTTTTT.